Detailed here is one T cell receptor (beta chain). The data are from a study of control samples from healthy donors and cancer patients. Libraries were prepared by immunoSEQ multiplex PCR; TCRdb keeps only in-frame clonotypes and omits some of them. Altogether about 120,000 clones are present, roughly 90% being singletons, with the ten largest covering about two fifths. The source is a man aged 45 to 65 in good health. Sequenced material: blood.

The CDR3, as DNA: TGTGCCAGTACCCCAGGAGGACGGGGGCCTAATTCACCCCTCCACTTT. Amino acids: CASTPGGRGPNSPLHF. V gene TRBV19 combines with J gene TRBJ1-6; D is possibly TRBD1 (6 bases). This CDR3 comprises 16 residues. V was trimmed by 7 bases and J by 6 bases, leaving 19 bases between them. Germline CDR1 is LNHDA and CDR2 is SQIVND (reference sequence). The whole variable domain, filled in from reference TRBV19 and TRBJ1-6, reads DGGITQSPKYLFRKEGQNVTLSCEQNLNHDAMYWYRQDPGQGLRLIYYSQIVNDFQKGDIAEGYSVSREKKESFPLTVTSAQKNPTAFYLCASTPGGRGPNSPLHFGNGTRLTVT.